The 3 T cell receptor beta chains below all came from one sample that was sequenced in a study of T cell changes during pregnancy in multiple sclerosis. TCRdb's table, derived via immunoSEQ multiplex PCR, lists solely in-frame clones and lacks some. In the table there are 55,000 to 65,000 clones, under 95% of which are singletons. Source: peripheral blood, taken in the first trimester of pregnancy. These receptors originate from a female donor in good health, enrolled as a control in a pregnancy study.

Here the CDR3 reads CASTSGGNYGYTF. Written as DNA, the CDR3 is TGCGCCAGCACATCCGGGGGTAACTATGGCTACACCTTC. The V gene is TRBV5-1, the J gene TRBJ1-2; the D gene is possibly TRBD1 (5 bases). The germline V gene encodes CDR1 SGHRS and CDR2 YFSETQ. V lost 6 bases and J 1 base, leaving 10 bases between the germline ends. This CDR3 is 13 amino acids long.

The chain joins TRBV10-3 to TRBJ2-1; 9 nucleotides line up with TRBD1. This CDR3 is 16 amino acids long. J was trimmed by 7 bases and V by 10 bases; bases with no gene match: 17. Looked up from germline, CDR1 is ENHRY and CDR2 is SYGVKD. The CDR3 is CATRGGTGTGSNEQFF. The CDR3, as DNA: TGTGCCACCAGGGGGGGAACCGGGACAGGGTCGAATGAGCAGTTCTTC.

The chain joins TRBV7-2 to TRBJ2-1; 12 nucleotides agree with TRBD2. J gave up 7 bases and V 3 bases, and 4 bases lay outside the gene matches. CDR1 is SGHTA and CDR2 is FQGNSA in the germline V gene. The CDR3 sequence is 15 residues long. Here the CDR3 DNA reads TGTGCCAGCAGCTTCCTTGGACTAGCGGGAAATGAGCAGTTCTTC. Amino acids: CASSFLGLAGNEQFF.